The 7 T cell receptor beta chains given below trace back to one sample, sequenced in a study of shared clonotypes between healthy human individuals. Assay used: immunoSEQ multiplex PCR; TCRdb lists only in-frame clones, some missing. The sample lists around 1.6 million clones, approximately 98% occurring once. The sample comprised naive CD4+ T cells sorted from blood. Indicated subset: CD45RA+ positively selected. Receptors were obtained from a man in his thirties or forties in good health.

This sequence joins TRBV2 and TRBJ2-7; 8 positions agree with TRBD1. The CDR3 length is 13 residues. The ends lost 7 bases at V and 2 bases at J; junction bases unmatched: 4. Looked up from germline, CDR1 is SNHLY and CDR2 is FYNNEI. CDR3 in amino acids: CASNRDRPYEQYF. In DNA form, the CDR3 reads TGTGCCAGCAACCGGGACAGGCCCTACGAGCAGTACTTC.

The rearrangement uses TRBV16 and TRBJ2-1; 13 bases fit TRBD2. Per germline, CDR1 KGHSY and CDR2 FQNENV. The CDR3 loop spans 15 amino acids. The trim removed 2 bases at V and 7 bases at J, leaving 2 bases unmatched. CDR3: CASSQVLAGGNEQFF. In DNA form, the CDR3 reads TGTGCCAGCAGCCAAGTACTAGCGGGAGGGAATGAGCAGTTCTTC.

As to this clone: Within the sample, other DNA sequences also encode this same CDR3. The V gene is TRBV5-1, the J gene TRBJ2-7, with a weak D call TRBD2 (6 bases). The length of the CDR3 is 15 residues. Germline V gives CDR1 SGHRS, CDR2 YFSETQ. V was cut by 0 bases and J by 0 bases, with 10 bases left in between. The DNA for the CDR3 is TGCGCCAGCAGCTTGGTGGGAGGTCGCTCCTACGAGCAGTACTTC. Translation: CASSLVGGRSYEQYF.

The chain joins TRBV2 to TRBJ2-5, with 8 bases matching TRBD2. Germline CDR1 SNHLY, CDR2 FYNNEI. The CDR3 covers 14 residues. Unmatched junction bases numbered 8, after V lost 4 bases and J lost 7 bases. In nucleotides, the CDR3 is TGTGCCAGCAGTGTAACTAGCGGAGGGGTGACCCAGTACTTC. Protein: CASSVTSGGVTQYF.

The rearrangement uses TRBV5-1 and TRBJ1-2; a weak D match, TRBD1 (5 bases). This CDR3 is 13 amino acids long. The V end was cut by 1 base, the J end by 2 bases, with 6 bases between. In germline, CDR1 is SGHRS, CDR2 YFSETQ. This CDR3 reads CASSLRDNYGYTF. DNA of the CDR3: TGCGCCAGCAGCTTGAGGGACAACTATGGCTACACCTTC.

V is TRBV5-1 and J is TRBJ2-5, with 10 bases fitting TRBD1. CDR1 and CDR2 from the germline V gene are SGHRS and YFSETQ. The CDR3 covers 16 residues. The trim removed 2 bases at V and 5 bases at J, leaving 9 bases unmatched. This chain's CDR3 is CASSFGTGDLRETQYF. The CDR3 DNA reads as TGCGCCAGCAGCTTCGGGACAGGGGACCTTCGGGAGACCCAGTACTTC.

The chain uses TRBV28 and TRBJ1-4; D is undetermined. This CDR3 spans 16 amino acids. Germline V gives CDR1 MDHEN, CDR2 SYDVKM. V was trimmed by 6 bases and J by 3 bases, leaving 17 bases between them. CDR3 sequence: CASSVLGAAPNEKLFF. The CDR3 DNA reads TGTGCCAGCAGCGTCCTGGGTGCAGCCCCTAATGAAAAACTGTTTTTT.